This T cell receptor beta chain was found in a study of T cell repertoires in cytomegalovirus infection. Background on the study: From public TCR beta signatures came an indication of both CMV infection and matching HLA type. Study-level findings and limits: Summed frequency of shared TCR beta families picked out CMV carriers who also had the relevant HLA. CMV-specific TCR beta clonotypes restricted by HLA-C dominated the ex vivo response.

The V gene's germline CDR1 is LNHDA and CDR2 SQIVND (reference sequence). The CDR3 sequence is 15 residues long. Concerning this clonotype itself: Its antigen is still unknown. A read error may account for a junction end that differs from germline.

TCRdb re-analysed the reads in MiXCR, keeping a single row per CDR3 protein. The repertoire holds a few hundred thousand distinct CDR3 sequences, about 18% seen once, with around 43% in the top ten. Sample: CD8+ T cells from PBMCs. V gene TRBV19 combines with J gene TRBJ2-7, with TRBD1 matching over 7 bases. The TCR comes from a human donor in good health (CMV status not recorded). Some clones in this sample may be carry-over from other donors' samples. CDR3 sequence (DNA): TGTGCCAGTGGTATCGCGTTGGGACAGCGCTACGAGCAGTACTTC. Protein: CASGIALGQRYEQYF.